Following are 12 T cell receptor beta chains from one sample sequenced in a study of blood T cell repertoires in COVID-19. Using immunoSEQ multiplex PCR, the repertoire was profiled, and TCRdb retains in-frame clones only, with some absent. The repertoire consists of around 250,000 clones, with around 88% occurring once and the leading ten covering around an eighth. Sequenced input: peripheral blood. These receptors were obtained from an elderly man with acute or convalescent COVID-19.

The V and J genes are TRBV10-3 and TRBJ2-7; 9 bases match TRBD1. CDR1 and CDR2 (germline): ENHRY, SYGVKD. CDR3 size: 12 residues. The V and J ends lost 8 bases and 3 bases, in that order; junction bases with no gene match: 2. The CDR3 region has the DNA TGTGCCATCTGGGACAGGGTCTACGAGCAGTACTTC. It encodes CAIWDRVYEQYF.

The chain couples TRBV28 to TRBJ1-2; D may be TRBD1 (6 bases). The CDR3 sequence is 15 residues long. V was shortened by 1 base and J by 4 bases, with 13 bases between the two germline ends. CDR1 is MDHEN and CDR2 is SYDVKM in the germline V gene. CDR3 sequence: CASSLSRGRGYGYTF. The CDR3 DNA reads TGTGCCAGCAGTTTATCCAGGGGCCGTGGCTATGGCTACACCTTC.

V and J are TRBV7-9 and TRBJ2-7; D is possibly TRBD1 (6 bases). The V and J ends lost 5 bases and 3 bases respectively, with 23 bases between them. The germline gives CDR1 SEHNR, CDR2 FQNEAQ (reference sequence). The CDR3 consists of 17 residues. CDR3 amino acids: CASSPQGSLAGVYEQYF. CDR3 DNA sequence: TGTGCCAGCAGCCCCCAAGGGTCCCTGGCAGGGGTCTACGAGCAGTACTTC.

To note about this clone: At one end, the junction sequence differs from germline, possibly due to a read error. The gene calls are TRBV15 and TRBJ2-7; the match to TRBD1 covers 7 bases. CDR1 is LNHNV and CDR2 is YYDKDF in the germline V gene (reference sequence). The CDR3 contains 14 residues. The CDR3 bases are TGTGCCACCAGCCGAGACAGGGTTCCTAACGAGCAGTACTTC. Protein sequence: CATSRDRVPNEQYF. Filled out from reference TRBV15 and TRBJ2-7, the complete variable domain reads DAMVIQNPRYQVTQFGKPVTLSCSQTLNHNVMYWYQQKSSQAPKLLFHYYDKDFNNEADTPDNFQSRRPNTSFCFLDIRSPGLGDTAMYLCATSRDRVPNEQYFGPGTRLTVT.

The J gene is TRBJ2-5, the V gene TRBV9; D possibly corresponds to TRBD2 (6 bases). Germline V gene lookup returns CDR1 SGDLS and CDR2 YYNGEE. Deletions cut 0 bases from V and 1 base from J, with 10 bases between. The CDR3 has 15 amino acids. The CDR3 spells CASSVVGGVQETQYF. CDR3 DNA sequence: TGTGCCAGCAGCGTAGTAGGAGGGGTCCAAGAGACCCAGTACTTC.

The rearrangement joins TRBV28 to TRBJ1-5; 7 bases map to TRBD1. V lost 6 bases, J lost 6 bases, and 5 bases stayed unmatched. Germline V CDR1 and CDR2: MDHEN, SYDVKM. CDR3 size: 13 residues. Written as DNA, the CDR3 is TGTGCCAGCAGCCTGACAGGGCTTCAGCCCCAGCATTTT. This translates into CASSLTGLQPQHF.

The gene calls are TRBV5-4 and TRBJ2-3, with D unresolved. V lost 4 bases to trimming and J lost 2 bases, with 14 bases between them. The CDR3 runs to 15 residues. In germline, CDR1 is SGHNT, CDR2 YYREEE (reference sequence). The CDR3 reads CASSAALTSTDTQYF. The CDR3 bases are TGTGCCAGCAGCGCCGCCCTGACTTCCACAGATACGCAGTATTTT.

This rearrangement joins TRBV6-4 to TRBJ1-2; D possibly corresponds to TRBD1 (5 bases). V was clipped by 4 bases and J by 3 bases, with 15 bases between them. The CDR3 totals 15 residues. CDR1 is MRHNA and CDR2 is SNTAGT in the germline V gene. CDR3 in amino acids: CASSAGGAAYYGYTF. As DNA, the CDR3 is TGTGCCAGCAGTGCGGGGGGTGCCGCCTACTATGGCTACACCTTC.

The chain combines TRBV5-6 with TRBJ2-7; D not resolved. V dropped 4 bases and J dropped 0 bases, with 11 bases sitting between them. The CDR3 runs to 14 residues. The germline V gene encodes CDR1 SGHDT and CDR2 YYEEEE. CDR3: CASSGPRSSYEQYF. CDR3 DNA: TGTGCCAGCAGCGGGCCCAGAAGCTCCTACGAGCAGTACTTC.

This clone was detected once. The chain employs TRBV5-5 and TRBJ1-1; possible D gene TRBD1, 6 bases. The CDR3 sequence is 14 residues long. Trimming cost V 4 bases and J 5 bases, with 15 bases left between them. Germline V CDR1 and CDR2: SGHKS, YYEKEE (reference sequence). In DNA, the CDR3 is TGTGCCAGCAGCCTATTGCCAGGGGAAACTGAAGCTTTCTTT. Its translation is CASSLLPGETEAFF.

The J gene is TRBJ1-2, the V gene TRBV29-1, with 7 bases lining up with TRBD1. J was trimmed by 2 bases and V by 6 bases; bases with no gene match: 3. The germline V gene encodes CDR1 SQVTM and CDR2 ANQGSEA. There are 12 residues in the CDR3. The CDR3 DNA sequence: TGCAGCGTGGTGGACAGGAACTATGGCTACACCTTC. Translation: CSVVDRNYGYTF. The whole variable domain, remainder taken from reference TRBV29-1 and TRBJ1-2, is SAVISQKPSRDICQRGTSLTIQCQVDSQVTMMFWYRQQPGQSLTLIATANQGSEATYESGFVIDKFPISRPNLTFSTLTVSNMSPEDSSIYLCSVVDRNYGYTFGSGTRLTVV.

The V and J genes are TRBV6-5 and TRBJ2-5; 7 positions agree with TRBD2. Germline V gives CDR1 MNHEY, CDR2 SVGAGI. V was pared by 6 bases and J by 7 bases, with 2 bases of the junction left unmatched. The CDR3 length is 11 residues. CDR3 DNA sequence: TGTGCCAGCAGGGGGGGGTCGACCCAGTACTTC. Protein: CASRGGSTQYF.